A single sample gave rise to the 22 T cell receptor beta chains below, sequenced in a study of blood T cell repertoires in COVID-19. Clones were read by immunoSEQ multiplex PCR, and TCRdb kept only the in-frame ones, dropping some. This sample yields about 25,000 clones, of which 70% to 90% are seen a single time; over 4% belongs to the top ten. The specimen was peripheral blood. These receptors originate from a man in his sixties or seventies with active COVID-19.

The V and J genes are TRBV7-9 and TRBJ1-2; a weak D match, TRBD1 (6 bases). The CDR3 length is 14 residues. The V and J ends lost 1 base and 7 bases respectively, with 13 bases between them. Germline assignment: CDR1 SEHNR and CDR2 FQNEAQ (reference sequence). The CDR3 loop is CASSLGTVKVGYTF. In DNA form, the CDR3 reads TGTGCCAGCAGCTTAGGGACAGTCAAGGTTGGCTACACCTTC.

The chain links TRBV3-1 (or the pseudogene TRBV3-2) to TRBJ1-1, with TRBD1 matching 12 bases. Unmatched junction bases numbered 11, after V lost 5 bases and J lost 1 base. The CDR3 runs to 18 residues. Germline V gene sequence: CDR1 LGHDT, CDR2 YNNKEL (reference sequence). As DNA, the CDR3 is TGTGCCAGCAGCGGTCGAACCGGGACAGGGGGCGCGAACACTGAAGCTTTCTTT. This translates into CASSGRTGTGGANTEAFF.

This chain uses TRBV5-1 with TRBJ2-3; 8 nucleotides line up with TRBD1. This CDR3 region has 15 residues. Per the germline V gene, CDR1 is SGHRS and CDR2 is YFSETQ. The V and J ends lost 7 bases and 0 bases, in that order; junction bases with no gene match: 7. Here the CDR3 reads CASRSRDRSTDTQYF. CDR3 coding DNA: TGCGCCAGCCGGTCCAGGGACAGGAGCACAGATACGCAGTATTTT.

The chain couples TRBV7-3 to TRBJ2-1; D gene unclear. The CDR3 spans 13 residues. Trimming shortened V by 5 bases and J by 10 bases, and 15 bases separated the two germline ends. Germline CDR1 SGHTA, CDR2 FQGTGA. CDR3: CASSLGSLREQFF. The CDR3 DNA follows: TGTGCCAGCAGCCTAGGATCCCTGAGAGAGCAGTTCTTC.

The CDR3 is CSARRGQRGSSTDTQYF. The DNA of the CDR3 is TGCAGCGCCCGCCGCGGGCAGCGGGGGTCGAGCACAGATACGCAGTATTTT. The rearrangement joins TRBV29-1 to TRBJ2-3, with TRBD2 identical over 8 bases. The trim removed 7 bases at V and 0 bases at J, leaving 15 bases unmatched. CDR3 length equals 17 residues. Germline V gene data show CDR1 as SQVTM and CDR2 as ANQGSEA.

J is TRBJ1-1 and V is TRBV7-9; 8 bases fit TRBD1. The CDR3 has 15 amino acids. Germline loops: CDR1 SEHNR, CDR2 FQNEAQ (reference sequence). With V trimmed by 4 bases and J by 3 bases, 7 bases remained unmatched. The CDR3 DNA sequence: TGTGCCAGCAGCTGGAACAGGGGGGTCGACACTGAAGCTTTCTTT. Translating gives CASSWNRGVDTEAFF. The full variable domain, rest sourced from reference TRBV7-9 and TRBJ1-1, is DTGVSQNPRHKITKRGQNVTFRCDPISEHNRLYWYRQTLGQGPEFLTYFQNEAQLEKSRLLSDRFSAERPKGSFSTLEIQRTEQGDSAMYLCASSWNRGVDTEAFFGQGTRLTVV.

J is TRBJ2-3 and V is TRBV18; possible D gene TRBD2, 7 bases. CDR1 KGHSH and CDR2 LQKENI come from the germline V gene. This CDR3 is built from 15 residues. V was clipped by 3 bases and J by 3 bases, with 13 bases between them. CDR3 protein: CASSPGGGSTDTQYF. The CDR3 DNA is TGTGCCAGCTCACCGGGAGGGGGGTCGACAGATACGCAGTATTTT.

This clone has just one count. The chain has TRBV2 and TRBJ2-5; TRBD2 aligns across 12 bases. Germline V gene sequence: CDR1 SNHLY, CDR2 FYNNEI. This CDR3 has 17 amino acids. The V gene end was trimmed by 4 bases and the J gene end by 4 bases; junction bases not matched to a gene: 10. The CDR3 nucleotides read TGTGCCAGCAGTGGGTTGACTAGCGGGGGCTTGGGAGAGACCCAGTACTTC. Protein sequence: CASSGLTSGGLGETQYF.

J is TRBJ1-4 and V is TRBV9; TRBD1 matches 7 bases. The CDR3 extends over 15 amino acids. With V trimmed by 2 bases and J by 3 bases, 4 bases remained unmatched. Germline V gene data show CDR1 as SGDLS and CDR2 as YYNGEE. The DNA of the CDR3 is TGTGCCAGCAGCGTCAGGGGGTCGGCTAATGAAAAACTGTTTTTT. Its protein is CASSVRGSANEKLFF.

The CDR3 protein is CAWSSRGLAGRAEQFF. For the CDR3, the DNA is TGTGCCTGGAGTAGCCGGGGGCTAGCGGGGCGCGCTGAGCAGTTCTTC. This chain joins TRBV30 and TRBJ2-1, with 9 bases that match TRBD2. The ends lost 2 bases at V and 9 bases at J; junction bases unmatched: 14. The germline CDR1 and CDR2 sequences are GTSNPN and SVGIG (reference sequence). The CDR3 length is 16 residues.

This sequence joins TRBV5-4 and TRBJ2-5, with TRBD2 as a possible D gene (5 bases). CDR1 is SGHNT, CDR2 YYREEE, per germline (reference sequence). V lost 0 bases, J lost 3 bases, and 12 bases lay in between. This CDR3 has 15 residues. The CDR3, as DNA: TGTGCCAGCAGCTTGGTTTCGGGGATGGAAGAGACCCAGTACTTC. Residues: CASSLVSGMEETQYF. The whole variable domain, filled in from reference TRBV5-4 and TRBJ2-5, reads ETGVTQSPTHLIKTRGQQVTLRCSSQSGHNTVSWYQQALGQGPQFIFQYYREEENGRGNFPPRFSGLQFPNYSSELNVNALELDDSALYLCASSLVSGMEETQYFGPGTRLLVL.

The J gene is TRBJ2-2, the V gene TRBV18; D possibly corresponds to TRBD1 (6 bases). Trimming took off 2 bases at V and 7 bases at J, with 11 bases between the two ends. The germline gives CDR1 KGHSH, CDR2 LQKENI. The CDR3 is made up of 14 amino acids. CDR3 DNA: TGTGCCAGCTCACCAAGGGGGTTGAGCGGGGAGCTGTTTTTT. Translating it yields CASSPRGLSGELFF.

This clone was detected only a few times. The chain links TRBV27 to TRBJ2-7; 11 bases match TRBD2. The germline V gene has CDR1 MNHEY and CDR2 SMNVEV (reference sequence). The CDR3 is 14 amino acids. J gave up 5 bases and V 4 bases, and 4 bases lay outside the gene matches. The CDR3 protein is CASSSRLAGNEQYF. DNA of the CDR3: TGTGCCAGCAGTTCTCGACTAGCGGGGAACGAGCAGTACTTC.

The CDR3 spells CASSRGQGEPYEQYF. CDR3 coding DNA: TGTGCCAGCAGTCGGGGACAGGGGGAACCCTACGAGCAGTACTTC. The genes are TRBV28 and TRBJ2-7; TRBD1 matches 11 bases. This CDR3 region has 15 residues. V trimming: 5 bases; J trimming: 2 bases; junction bases outside the gene matches: 5. The V gene's germline CDR1 is MDHEN and CDR2 SYDVKM.

V is TRBV19 and J is TRBJ2-1, with 16 nucleotides matching TRBD2. The CDR3 loop spans 17 amino acids. Germline V gives CDR1 LNHDA, CDR2 SQIVND (reference sequence). Trimming at V came to 9 bases and at J to 2 bases, leaving 7 bases not matched to a gene. The CDR3 sequence is CASEGLAGGFPYNEQFF. The CDR3 DNA reads TGTGCCAGCGAGGGACTAGCGGGGGGGTTCCCCTACAATGAGCAGTTCTTC.

This clone was counted a few times. This chain joins TRBV18 and TRBJ1-2; D may be TRBD1 (5 bases). The germline V gene encodes CDR1 KGHSH and CDR2 LQKENI. This CDR3 has 16 residues. V dropped 3 bases and J dropped 4 bases, with 18 bases sitting between them. The CDR3 region is CASSPPALAGGYGYTF. The CDR3 DNA sequence: TGTGCCAGCTCACCGCCTGCTTTGGCCGGGGGCTATGGCTACACCTTC.

This clone was seen a few times. The J gene is TRBJ1-6, the V gene TRBV7-8, with a possible D match to TRBD1 (5 bases). CDR1 is SGHVS and CDR2 is FQNEAQ in the germline V gene. V was shortened by 7 bases and J by 5 bases, with 24 bases between the two germline ends. The CDR3 runs 18 residues. CDR3 sequence reads: CASTKRQPTETNNSPLHF. The CDR3 region has the DNA TGTGCCAGCACCAAAAGACAGCCCACAGAAACTAATAATTCACCCCTCCACTTT.

The CDR3 DNA is TGTGCCAGCAGCTTGTCAGGGGCGGTTGATCAGCCCCAGCATTTT. Translating gives CASSLSGAVDQPQHF. The genes are TRBV5-6 and TRBJ1-5, with a possible D match to TRBD1 (6 bases). Germline V gives CDR1 SGHDT, CDR2 YYEEEE. This CDR3 region has 15 residues. V was pared by 1 base and J by 5 bases, with 13 bases between.

The rearrangement uses TRBV3-1 (or the pseudogene TRBV3-2) and TRBJ2-5; D perhaps matches TRBD2 (5 bases). The CDR3 extends over 12 amino acids. V was cut by 5 bases and J by 5 bases, with 9 bases left in between. Germline values: CDR1 LGHDT, CDR2 YNNKEL (reference sequence). The CDR3 DNA reads as TGTGCCAGCAGCAGAGGGTTGGAGACCCAGTACTTC. Its translation is CASSRGLETQYF.

In nucleotides, the CDR3 is TGTGCCAGCAGCTTTCGGACAGAGAGCTATGGCTACACCTTC. It is translated as CASSFRTESYGYTF. The rearrangement links TRBV7-9 to TRBJ1-2; a weak D match, TRBD1 (6 bases). Germline loops: CDR1 SEHNR, CDR2 FQNEAQ (reference sequence). The CDR3 length is 14 residues. V was trimmed by 3 bases and J by 4 bases, leaving 12 bases between them.

The chain employs TRBV6-4 and TRBJ2-3; 7 positions match TRBD1. Losses at the gene ends were 6 bases for V and 2 bases for J; bases not matched to a gene: 5. The CDR3 is 14 amino acids. Germline V gives CDR1 MRHNA, CDR2 SNTAGT. The CDR3 DNA reads as TGTGCCAGCAGCCGGACAGGAGTCACAGATACGCAGTATTTT. This codes for CASSRTGVTDTQYF.

The genes are TRBV30 and TRBJ1-5, with 8 bases lining up with TRBD1. Germline-derived CDR1 and CDR2 are GTSNPN and SVGIG (reference sequence). V gave up 2 bases and J gave up 4 bases; unmatched junction bases: 7. The CDR3 is 15 residues long. The CDR3 DNA follows: TGTGCCTGGAGTTCCGGACAGGGACGAAATCAGCCCCAGCATTTT. Residues: CAWSSGQGRNQPQHF.